This note documents a single T cell receptor (beta chain) sequence. Its antigen remains unidentified. This entry comes from a study of shared clonotypes between healthy human individuals. Whole-study context: Per donor, three plates held CD4 naive cells, three held CD4 memory, two held CD8 naive and one held CD8 memory. General observations from the study: In contrast to clonotypes shared by all four donors, non-shared clonotypes had lower generation probabilities.

Naive CD4+ cells were CD45RA-selected; the remaining cells were memory. Trimming took off 5 bases at V and 2 bases at J, with 16 bases between the two ends. Germline V CDR1 and CDR2: MDHEN, SYDVKM. This CDR3 is 16 amino acids long. Every subset's genomic DNA went evenly onto several immunoSEQ plates. Libraries were prepared by immunoSEQ multiplex PCR; TCRdb keeps only in-frame clonotypes and omits some of them. The sample holds approximately 2.4 million clones, approximately 94% seen once. The receptor's source is a man between 18 and 35 years old in good health. Material: naive CD4+ T cells sorted from blood. Specified subset: CD45RA+ positively selected. V is TRBV28 and J is TRBJ1-5; possibly TRBD1 for D (5 bases). The CDR3 DNA reads as TGTGCCAGCAGTGGGGATGGGGGTTTTGGCAATCAGCCCCAGCATTTT. This gives the protein CASSGDGGFGNQPQHF.